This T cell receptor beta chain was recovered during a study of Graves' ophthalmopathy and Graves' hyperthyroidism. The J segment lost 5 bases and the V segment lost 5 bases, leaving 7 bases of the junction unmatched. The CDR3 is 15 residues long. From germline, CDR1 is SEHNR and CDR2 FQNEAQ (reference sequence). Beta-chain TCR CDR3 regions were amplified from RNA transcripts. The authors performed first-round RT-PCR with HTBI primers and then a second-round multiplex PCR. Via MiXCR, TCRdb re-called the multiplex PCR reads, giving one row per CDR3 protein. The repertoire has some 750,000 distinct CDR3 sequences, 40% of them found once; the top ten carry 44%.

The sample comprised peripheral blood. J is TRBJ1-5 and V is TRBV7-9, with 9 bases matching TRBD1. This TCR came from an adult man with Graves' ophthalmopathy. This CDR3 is CASSQEQGAHQPQHF. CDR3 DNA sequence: TGTGCCAGCAGCCAGGAACAGGGGGCACATCAGCCCCAGCATTTT.